These T cell receptor beta chains were read from a single sample in a study of siplizumab effects on memory and regulatory T cells. Produced via immunoSEQ multiplex PCR; TCRdb's table is partial and in-frame only. The sample has approximately 65,000 clones, approximately 82% seen once. The sequenced sample consisted of memory CD4+ T cells sorted from blood. The receptors were gathered from a human donor in good health. CDR3s include the opening cysteine and the closing phenylalanine or tryptophan. The D gene is left open where the match is weak. Size is stated for part of the rows, as once, few or many counts, or as a class when the clone is expanded.

V,D,size,J,CDR3,DNA
TRBV9,TRBD2,NA,TRBJ2-2,CASSVRTSANGELFF,TGTGCCAGCAGCGTAAGGACTAGCGCAAACGGGGAGCTGTTTTTT
TRBV5-1,NA,NA,TRBJ2-7,CASSLDYREQYF,TGCGCCAGCAGCTTGGACTATAGGGAGCAGTACTTC
TRBV7-2,NA,NA,TRBJ2-2,CASSLGANTGELFF,TGTGCCAGCAGCTTAGGGGCCAACACCGGGGAGCTGTTTTTT
TRBV11-3,NA,once,TRBJ2-3,CASSLELRDTQYF,TGTGCCAGCAGCTTAGAACTTCGGGATACGCAGTATTTT
TRBV27,TRBD1,NA,TRBJ2-2,CASSLSWDRVTGELFF,TGTGCCAGCAGTTTATCGTGGGACAGGGTTACCGGGGAGCTGTTTTTT
TRBV18,NA,NA,TRBJ1-2,CASSPRGPNYGYTF,TGTGCCAGCTCCCCGAGGGGCCCTAACTATGGCTACACCTTC
TRBV10-3,TRBD2,NA,TRBJ2-5,CATEAGSRETQYF,TGTGCCACAGAAGCGGGATCCAGAGAGACCCAGTACTTC
TRBV15,NA,NA,TRBJ2-7,CATSRDHYEQYF,TGTGCCACCAGCAGAGATCACTACGAGCAGTACTTC
TRBV27,NA,NA,TRBJ1-1,CASSLSRYVDTEAFF,TGTGCCAGCAGTTTATCTAGGTATGTGGACACTGAAGCTTTCTTT
TRBV5-1,NA,NA,TRBJ2-1,CASSPQGDNEQFF,TGCGCCAGCAGCCCGCAAGGAGACAATGAGCAGTTCTTC
TRBV5-6,TRBD1,NA,TRBJ2-5,CASRETGVGETQYF,TGTGCCAGCAGGGAGACAGGGGTTGGAGAGACCCAGTACTTC
TRBV6-1,NA,NA,TRBJ2-1,CASREQVPGLNEQFF,TGTGCCAGCAGGGAACAGGTCCCGGGGTTGAATGAGCAGTTCTTC
TRBV6-5,NA,NA,TRBJ1-1,CASRAPAAQNTEAFF,TGTGCCAGCCGCGCCCCGGCAGCCCAGAACACTGAAGCTTTCTTT
TRBV5-4,TRBD1,NA,TRBJ2-6,CASSQGVLSGANVLTF,TGTGCCAGCTCACAGGGGGTCCTTTCTGGGGCCAACGTCCTGACTTTC
TRBV18,NA,NA,TRBJ1-1,CASSSDFRNTEAFF,TGTGCCAGCTCATCTGACTTCAGAAACACTGAAGCTTTCTTT
TRBV6-1,NA,NA,TRBJ1-5,CASRKNSNQPQHF,TGTGCCAGCAGAAAAAATAGCAATCAGCCCCAGCATTTT
TRBV19,NA,few,TRBJ1-2,CASSQIGGAYGYTF,TGTGCCAGTAGTCAGATTGGCGGCGCCTATGGCTACACCTTC
TRBV7-2,NA,NA,TRBJ2-7,CASRDGAYEQYF,TGTGCCAGCAGGGACGGGGCCTACGAGCAGTACTTC
TRBV6-5,NA,few,TRBJ1-6,CASMAGRRNSPLHF,TGTGCCAGCATGGCAGGGCGACGTAATTCACCCCTCCACTTT
TRBV4-2,NA,once,TRBJ2-5,CASSQGLEAKETQYF,TGTGCCAGCAGCCAAGGGCTGGAGGCTAAGGAGACCCAGTACTTC
TRBV6-5,NA,NA,TRBJ1-2,CASSYSGRNYGYTF,TGTGCCAGCAGTTACTCCGGCCGTAACTATGGCTACACCTTC
TRBV20-1,NA,NA,TRBJ1-2,CSATPGYGYTF,TGCAGTGCAACTCCGGGGTATGGCTACACCTTC
TRBV21-1,NA,NA,TRBJ1-1,CASNDKVASAEAFF,TGTGCCAGCAACGACAAGGTCGCGAGCGCTGAAGCTTTCTTT
TRBV20-1,NA,NA,TRBJ2-7,CSARVSYEQYF,TGCAGTGCTAGAGTATCGTACGAGCAGTACTTC
TRBV5-6,NA,NA,TRBJ2-7,CASSSTVSYEQYF,TGTGCCAGCAGCTCCACAGTATCCTACGAGCAGTACTTC
TRBV18,NA,NA,TRBJ2-1,CASSPIRSQSYNEQFF,TGTGCCAGCTCACCAATAAGGAGTCAGTCCTACAATGAGCAGTTCTTC
TRBV19,TRBD1,once,TRBJ1-5,CASTPARQGRSNQPQHF,TGTGCCAGTACCCCAGCCCGACAGGGCAGGAGCAATCAGCCCCAGCATTTT
TRBV7-2,TRBD2,NA,TRBJ2-7,CASSPRSAGGSTNYEQYF,TGTGCCAGCAGCCCGCGTTCGGCGGGGGGGTCGACCAACTACGAGCAGTACTTC
TRBV6-6,NA,NA,TRBJ1-6,CASSYSPTPNSPLHF,TGTGCCAGCAGTTACTCCCCGACCCCCAATTCACCCCTCCACTTT
TRBV19,TRBD1,NA,TRBJ1-2,CASSIVPPGQGSGYTF,TGTGCCAGTAGTATTGTTCCACCGGGACAGGGTAGTGGCTACACCTTC
TRBV6-6,NA,NA,TRBJ1-5,CASSYKDRNQPQHF,TGTGCCAGCAGTTACAAGGACAGAAATCAGCCCCAGCATTTT
TRBV21-1,NA,NA,TRBJ1-2,CASSKARSRQGAIYGYTF,TGTGCCAGCAGCAAAGCGCGTTCTCGGCAGGGGGCCATTTATGGCTACACCTTC
TRBV18,TRBD1,once,TRBJ1-5,CASSRETGEPQHF,TGTGCCAGCTCACGAGAGACAGGGGAGCCCCAGCATTTT
TRBV5-1,TRBD2,NA,TRBJ2-5,CASSLGAGGPETQYF,TGCGCCAGCAGCTTGGGTGCGGGAGGGCCGGAGACCCAGTACTTC
TRBV12-2,NA,NA,TRBJ1-4,CASRLVFSPGKLFF,TGTGCAAGTCGCTTAGTCTTTTCCCCGGGAAAACTGTTTTTT
TRBV5-1,TRBD2,NA,TRBJ2-5,CASSGGTSGGAGGETQYF,TGCGCCAGCAGCGGCGGGACTAGCGGGGGGGCCGGAGGAGAGACCCAGTACTTC
TRBV5-4,NA,NA,TRBJ1-1,CASSLASVGAGTEAFF,TGTGCCAGCAGCTTGGCCTCGGTAGGGGCAGGCACTGAAGCTTTCTTT
TRBV27,NA,once,TRBJ2-4,CASRDRKFGGDKNIQYF,TGTGCCAGCAGAGATAGAAAATTTGGGGGTGACAAAAACATTCAGTACTTC
TRBV11-2,NA,few,TRBJ1-2,CASSSIRASYYGYTF,TGTGCCAGCAGCTCGATTCGGGCCAGCTACTATGGCTACACCTTC
TRBV9,NA,few,TRBJ2-1,CASSVDVGLINNEQFF,TGTGCCAGCAGCGTAGATGTAGGACTAATTAACAATGAGCAGTTCTTC
TRBV7-8,NA,few,TRBJ2-5,CATRDHQETQYF,TGTGCCACGCGGGACCACCAAGAGACCCAGTACTTC
TRBV10-3,TRBD2,NA,TRBJ2-7,CATLTGRSYEQYF,TGTGCCACCTTGACCGGGAGGTCCTACGAGCAGTACTTC
TRBV2,NA,NA,TRBJ2-4,CASSLTGRDIQYF,TGTGCCAGCAGTTTAACCGGGCGGGACATTCAGTACTTC
TRBV15,NA,NA,TRBJ1-2,CATSRDRAAYGYTF,TGTGCCACCAGCAGAGATAGGGCAGCCTATGGCTACACCTTC
TRBV5-6,NA,NA,TRBJ2-7,CASSLATVSYEQYF,TGTGCCAGCAGCTTGGCGACAGTTTCCTACGAGCAGTACTTC
TRBV7-8,TRBD1,NA,TRBJ1-3,CASSLPDRLTGNTIYF,TGTGCCAGCAGCTTACCGGACAGGCTAACTGGAAACACCATATATTTT
TRBV7-2,NA,once,TRBJ1-1,CASSLIGMSTEAFF,TGTGCCAGCAGCTTAATCGGGATGAGCACTGAAGCTTTCTTT
TRBV19,NA,NA,TRBJ2-2,CAVKRARHTGELFF,TGTGCCGTCAAAAGGGCTAGACACACCGGGGAGCTGTTTTTT
TRBV29-1,NA,NA,TRBJ2-5,CSVTRLVPETQYF,TGCAGCGTGACCAGACTAGTCCCAGAGACCCAGTACTTC
TRBV7-9,TRBD1,NA,TRBJ1-6,CASSSGTDNSPLHF,TGTGCCAGCAGCTCCGGGACAGATAATTCACCCCTCCACTTT
TRBV4-2,TRBD1,once,TRBJ1-1,CASSQGTGGEFWVRTEAFF,TGTGCCAGCAGCCAAGGGACAGGGGGCGAATTCTGGGTGAGAACTGAAGCTTTCTTT
TRBV4-1,NA,NA,TRBJ1-1,CASSPILGKGTEAFF,TGCGCCAGCAGCCCAATTCTGGGGAAGGGGACTGAAGCTTTCTTT
TRBV9,NA,NA,TRBJ1-1,CASSVGQPGSEAFF,TGTGCCAGCAGCGTAGGACAGCCGGGTAGTGAAGCTTTCTTT
TRBV2,TRBD1,NA,TRBJ2-4,CASRGQGAKNIQYF,TGTGCCAGCAGGGGACAGGGAGCCAAAAACATTCAGTACTTC